This T cell receptor beta chain was captured in a study of T-cell reconstitution after alpha-beta-depleted transplantation in children. The germline V and J ends were trimmed by 6 bases and 10 bases, with 10 bases remaining between them. The CDR3 runs to 11 residues. TCRbeta library construction was performed incorporating unique molecular identifiers. TCRdb re-derived calls from the PCR reads in MiXCR, one entry per CDR3 protein. The data contain about 640,000 distinct CDR3 sequences, approximately 15% of them seen just once; the ten biggest clones take up under 1.2%. This clonotype appeared a few times.

V is TRBV12-3 or TRBV12-4 and J is TRBJ2-1, with D possibly being TRBD1 (6 bases). The material was PBMCs from the stem cell graft donor, obtained from the stem cell graft. This receptor was obtained from a human donor who donated a stem cell graft to a child with acute myeloid leukemia. The CDR3 reads CASSDGTEQFF. The CDR3 nucleotides read TGTGCCAGCAGCGATGGGACAGAGCAGTTCTTC.